What follows describes a single T cell receptor beta chain. Its target is not known. Amplification used 60 Vbeta primers and 13 Jbeta primers. Using immunoSEQ multiplex PCR, the repertoire was profiled, and TCRdb retains in-frame clones only, with some absent. The data show under 200,000 clones, 75% to 80% seen once. This sample was taken from a study of cytomegalovirus exposure and HLA in healthy donors. Study outcomes and limitations: It was likely that a cluster of highly shared sequence variants was a sequencing artifact.

This CDR3 is 16 amino acids long. The ends lost 4 bases at V and 2 bases at J; junction bases unmatched: 7. CDR1 and CDR2 from the germline V gene are MNHNS and SASEGT. The sample was PBMCs. The sequence came from a woman in her forties in good health and CMV-seronegative. The V call is TRBV6-1, the J call TRBJ2-5; 10 nucleotides line up with TRBD1. The CDR3 here is CASSAYGTGEQETQYF. The CDR3 DNA is TGTGCCAGCAGTGCTTATGGGACAGGGGAGCAAGAGACCCAGTACTTC.